This T cell receptor beta chain comes out of a study of Ad26.COV2.S vaccination and SARS-CoV-2 variants. Study results and caveats: People who got the vaccine had more spike-specific TCR breadth than people who got placebo. CD8+ and CD4+ T cells specific for spike reportedly responded with substantial breadth after vaccination.

A remark on this clone: The antigen is unknown.

The germline gives CDR1 GTSNPN, CDR2 SVGIG (reference sequence). CDR3 length: 13 amino acids. V gave up 0 bases and J gave up 4 bases, with 10 bases separating them. Treatment defined: around 19 received Ad26.COV2.S at low or high dose, single or two shots; 5 received placebo; per-sample allocation not given. Samples were taken on day 63 after the first vaccine or placebo injection. Method: immunoSEQ multiplex PCR; TCRdb's copy keeps in-frame clones and lacks some. In the table there are about 370,000 clones, about nine tenths of which are singletons. The J gene is TRBJ2-7, the V gene TRBV30, with a possible D match to TRBD2 (6 bases). This specimen was peripheral blood, taken in a trial of Ad26.COV2.S vaccine versus placebo. The source of this sequence is a person aged 18-60 years who received the Ad26.COV2.S COVID-19 vaccine or a placebo. The CDR3 reads CAWSVVGGYEQYF. CDR3 DNA sequence: TGTGCCTGGAGTGTTGTGGGAGGTTACGAGCAGTACTTC. Full variable domain (outside the CDR3, taken from reference TRBV30 and TRBJ2-7): SQTIHQWPATLVQPVGSPLSLECTVEGTSNPNLYWYRQAAGRGLQLLFYSVGIGQISSEVPQNLSASRPQDRQFILSSKKLLLSDSGFYLCAWSVVGGYEQYFGPGTRLTVT.